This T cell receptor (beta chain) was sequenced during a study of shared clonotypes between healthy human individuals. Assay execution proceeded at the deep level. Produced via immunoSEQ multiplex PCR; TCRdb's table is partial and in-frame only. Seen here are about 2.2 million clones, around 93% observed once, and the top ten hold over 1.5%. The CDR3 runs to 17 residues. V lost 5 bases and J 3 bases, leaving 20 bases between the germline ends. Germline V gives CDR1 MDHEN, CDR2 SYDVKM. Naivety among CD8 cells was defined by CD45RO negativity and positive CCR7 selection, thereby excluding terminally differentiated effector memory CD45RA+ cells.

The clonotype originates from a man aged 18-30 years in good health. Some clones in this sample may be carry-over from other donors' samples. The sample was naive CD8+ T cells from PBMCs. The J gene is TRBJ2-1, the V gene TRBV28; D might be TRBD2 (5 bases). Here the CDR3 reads CASSPLSREDFYNEQFF. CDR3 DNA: TGTGCCAGCAGTCCCCTAAGCCGAGAGGACTTCTACAATGAGCAGTTCTTC.